This TCR beta chain was sequenced during a study of Ad26.COV2.S vaccination and SARS-CoV-2 variants (dated by TCRdb to the early 2020s). Describing the broader study: Vaccine-arm donors came from COV1001, a multicentre, randomized, double-blind, placebo-controlled phase I-IIa trial of Ad26.COV2.S in healthy adults. TCRbeta repertoire sequencing served as the tool for gauging how specific and how broad the SARS-CoV-2-reactive T cell receptors were following Ad26.COV2.S vaccination. Trial participants were randomized into five groups of five, in which low-dose or high-dose Ad26.COV2.S was given once or twice, or placebo was given on both occasions. Ad26.COV2.S was administered intramuscularly at a dose of 5x10^10 or 1x10^11 viral particles, either as one shot or as two shots given 56 days apart. Investigators did not know the trial group allocation while performing experiments and assessing outcomes. A total of approximately 30 samples were included in the TCR-sequenced set, comprising about 20 Ad26.COV2.S vaccine recipients, 5 placebo recipients and 8 SARS-CoV-2 convalescent individuals. Summary of the overall study and its limitations: The study was not powered for comparison of responses between vaccine doses or regimens. Spike-specific TCR breadth was higher in Ad26.COV2.S recipients than in placebo recipients (P = 0.0014). Non-spike TCR breadth was comparable between vaccine and placebo recipients, consistent with the vaccine containing only spike. Substantial breadth of spike-specific CD8+ and CD4+ T cell responses was reported after vaccination. The authors noted that the TCR breadth and depth analyses may have underestimated total T cell responses.

There are 18 amino acids in the CDR3, from cysteine to phenylalanine inclusive. The read is trimmed to its CDR3 DNA, 54 bases read in frame from base 1. At the junction V is shortened by 2 bases and J by 4 bases, with 21 bases in between. CDR1 and CDR2 were assigned from the germline V gene as KGHSH and LQKENI. Per the publication, the treatment or condition label means: roughly 19 received Ad26.COV2.S at low or high dose, single or two shots; about 5 received placebo; per-sample allocation not given. For vaccine and placebo recipients, the sequenced repertoires came from samples collected on day 63 after the first injection. Cohort 1b enrolled 25 or so adults aged 18-55 years at a single site in Boston, USA, between 29 July and 7 August 2020. Ad26.COV2.S consisted of a replication-incompetent adenovirus type 26 vector by which a prefusion-stabilized SARS-CoV-2 spike protein from the original Wuhan strain was expressed.

The immunoSEQ Assay was used to sequence TCRbeta CDR3 regions. After extraction, genomic DNA underwent amplification by bias-controlled multiplex PCR, followed by high-throughput sequencing. On the authors' methods: Collapsing and filtering of sequences were performed to quantify the absolute abundance of each unique TCRbeta CDR3 region. T cell fraction was estimated by normalizing TCRbeta template counts to usable DNA, which was measured by amplifying reference genes present in all nucleated cells. Repertoire TCRs were annotated as SARS-CoV-2-specific by exact matching of V gene, CDR3 amino acid sequence and J gene to a known reactive TCR set. MIRA supplied the reference SARS-CoV-2 TCR set, which was filtered for enrichment in COVID-19-positive ImmuneCODE repertoires so that public or cross-reactive TCRs were removed. Based on the MIRA antigens, annotated TCRs were further analysed at the level of specific ORF or position within ORF. Breadth was defined as the number of annotated unique rearrangements divided by the total number of unique productive rearrangements, and depth was defined as the summed frequency of the annotated unique rearrangements. Two-sided Wilcoxon rank-sum tests were used to compare TCR breadth between groups. TCRdb provides this immuneACCESS table in a form limited to in-frame rearrangements. Some clones are lacking; in checked studies, under half of them reflect an unresolved V gene, and why the rest are absent is not known. V, J and clone size reflect that table, while D and trimming were determined from the DNA. This sample holds under 500,000 clones; roughly 90% were observed only once. The top ten constitute around 1.7% of the sample.

In the case of this clone: The clone's antigen remains unknown. Nothing much larger sits one base from this clone, and base qualities are not available.

This clonotype originated in a person between 18 and 60 years old who received the Ad26.COV2.S COVID-19 vaccine or a placebo. The source material was peripheral blood, sampled in a trial of Ad26.COV2.S vaccine versus placebo. The V and J genes are TRBV18 and TRBJ1-5, with the D gene call left open. At the DNA level, the sequence is TGTGCCAGCTCACCAAGTTTAGCGTTTCGAACAGAGAATCAGCCCCAGCATTTT. Translated, this gives CASSPSLAFRTENQPQHF.